What follows describes a single T cell receptor (beta chain). What it binds is not known. This sample was included in a study of a mutant IDH1 vaccine in newly diagnosed glioma. The overall study: Patients got their first vaccination 4-6 weeks after radiotherapy alone, or with temozolomide cycles. Before enrollment, the patients had been treated with radiotherapy alone, temozolomide alone, or both together. Most of them had received both.

The method was immunoSEQ multiplex PCR; TCRdb's version includes in-frame clones alone and lacks a portion of them. This table has 30,000 to 45,000 clones, about nine tenths appearing once. CDR3 length: 15 residues. Germline values: CDR1 SQVTM, CDR2 ANQGSEA. Germline trimming cut 7 bases from V and 0 bases from J; bases unmatched to any gene: 7. The time point is: week 5, during vaccination. Mutant IDH1 20-mer peptide, at 300 ug, made up each vaccine dose, with topical imiquimod. This chain connects TRBV29-1 to TRBJ2-4; TRBD2 agrees at 9 bases. The receptor was derived from a man between 45 and 60 years old with glioma. The sequencing here drew on PBMCs, taken from a glioma patient whose treatment included an IDH1 peptide vaccine. The CDR3 here is CSARLAESAKNIQYF. The CDR3 nucleotides read TGCAGCGCCAGACTAGCGGAGTCAGCCAAAAACATTCAGTACTTC.